This T cell receptor (beta chain) was captured in a study of patients and donors after allogeneic stem cell transplantation. MiXCR, applied by TCRdb to the RT-PCR reads, yields one record per CDR3 protein. This table has about 960,000 distinct CDR3 sequences, around 17% appearing once. This clonotype occurred a few times. Sequenced sample: blood, either unsorted or a sorted T cell fraction (not recorded which). The receptor was isolated from a human donor who was either an allogeneic HSCT recipient or a stem cell or donor lymphocyte infusion donor (not recorded which). It is not recorded whose cells these are; they may come from a transplant donor.

The CDR3 DNA is TGCAGTGCTCTACAGGGAGTCAATCAGCCCCAGCATTTT. Its protein is CSALQGVNQPQHF. The rearrangement links TRBV20-1 to TRBJ1-5, with D maybe TRBD1 (6 bases). From germline, CDR1 is DFQATT and CDR2 SNEGSKA (reference sequence). V lost 5 bases, J lost 3 bases, and 11 bases lay in between. CDR3 length: 13 amino acids.